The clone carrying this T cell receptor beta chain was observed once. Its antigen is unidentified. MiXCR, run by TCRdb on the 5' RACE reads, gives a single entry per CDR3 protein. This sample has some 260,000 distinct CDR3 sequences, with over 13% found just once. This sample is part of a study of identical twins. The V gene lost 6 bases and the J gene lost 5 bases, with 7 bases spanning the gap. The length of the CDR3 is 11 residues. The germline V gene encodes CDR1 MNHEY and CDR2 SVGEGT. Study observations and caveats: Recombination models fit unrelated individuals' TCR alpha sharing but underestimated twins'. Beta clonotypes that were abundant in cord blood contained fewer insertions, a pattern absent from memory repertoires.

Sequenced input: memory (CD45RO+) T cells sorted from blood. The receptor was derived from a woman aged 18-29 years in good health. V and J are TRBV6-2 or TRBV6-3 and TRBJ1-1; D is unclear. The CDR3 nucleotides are TGTGCCAGCAGAGTTAGGACTGAAGCTTTCTTT. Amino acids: CASRVRTEAFF.